This T cell receptor (beta chain) was sequenced during a study of shared T cell receptors in the human thymus. Germline V lookup: CDR1 SGHRS, CDR2 YFSETQ. After removal of 2 bases from V and 6 bases from J, the junction contained 10 bases not matched to a gene. The CDR3 covers 16 residues. The protocol was immunoSEQ multiplex PCR, while the TCRdb copy is restricted to in-frame clones and leaves out a portion. The data show 650,000 to 950,000 clones, with 80% to 90% seen just once and 0.0095% to 0.011% held by the top ten. In addition, the sample was reused for a study of human thymus T cells.

This sequence was found in a girl under three years old with a congenital heart defect. The chain carries TRBV5-1 and TRBJ1-4; 7 bases are shared with TRBD1. The sequenced sample was thymocytes. CDR3 in amino acids: CASSLGGRQGDEKLFF. As DNA, the CDR3 is TGCGCCAGCAGCTTAGGGGGTCGACAGGGTGATGAAAAACTGTTTTTT.